This T cell receptor beta chain was retrieved from a study of long-term antiretroviral therapy in people with HIV (dated by TCRdb to between 2021 and 2024). Background on the whole study: Collection of the earliest samples took place about a decade ahead of the 2015 WHO recommendation for immediate ART, at a time when ART was typically delayed until CD4 counts fell. This retrospective serial study examined whether starting ART and sustained HIV suppression were associated with changes in the composition and diversity of the TRB repertoire in peripheral blood. A total of fewer than 200 cryopreserved PBMC samples were contributed to the cohort by 30 adults with confirmed HIV infection, with samples collected serially over a mean of 6 years (range 1-12). Among the 30 or so participants with HIV, about a dozen were female. No cross-contamination during QIAcube processing was seen in test extractions of a monoclonal T-cell line run alongside roughly 30 polyclonal samples. What the work shows at the level of the full study, not this receptor alone: Starting ART was linked to a significant rise in TRB diversity, yet even after long-term ART the diversity remained significantly lower than in transplant donor controls. Expanded TRB clones identified before ART initiation dominated the repertoire across all time points, though the dominance fluctuated and decreased in many PLHIV after ART. Because pre-ART samples had limited cell numbers, profiling was done on unsorted PBMC rather than on sorted CD4+ and CD8+ T cells. Inferences about post-ART repertoire changes are limited because no data were available on ART adherence, viral resistance or therapy changes. Because PBMC availability was limited, only the TCR beta chain was sequenced, with no alpha chain pairing. The samples span the years 2004 to 2017, and the ART regimens used at that time may not be as effective as current regimens. CDR3 length ranges in HIV repertoires were narrower than in controls, and network structure suggested an antigen-experienced repertoire with only a slight naive shift after ART.

The V end loses 1 base and the J end loses 6 bases, and a stretch of 9 bases separates them. CDR1 and CDR2 (MGHDK, SYGVNS) derive from the germline V gene. Including cysteine and phenylalanine, the CDR3 has 13 amino acids. The CDR3 DNA has 39 bases and is translated from base 1. Participants were included only if at least one PBMC sample before ART initiation and at least two post-ART samples were available. Every participant with HIV received treatment in the United States of America. Cryopreserved samples of roughly 0.95-10 million PBMC were thawed and washed before DNA extraction. At the time of the earliest PBMC sample, participants with HIV were aged between about 20 and 55 years. Each participant contributed PBMC samples from 1-4 timepoints before ART initiation and 2-8 timepoints after ART initiation, with a median of 7 samples. Serial HIV viral load, CD4+ T-cell count, ART history and demographic data were obtained for every participant. Genomic DNA was extracted from unsorted PBMC with a Qiagen kit on a QIAcube, with processing performed in batches of 12 samples.

Note on this clone: The antigen this receptor binds is unknown. It has no much larger one-base neighbor in the sample; base qualities were not kept.

The immunoSEQ hsTCRB v3.0 assay was used at survey level resolution to sequence the TRB variable region. A depth of 40,000-50,000 T-cell genomes per sample was targeted for TRB sequencing. TRB libraries were pooled and sequenced on an Illumina MiSeq using a v3 150-cycle kit. As for the original processing: Repertoire analysis ran in R within a reproducible Nextflow workflow covering QC, data transformation and analysis. LymphoSeq2, an R package for AIRR-Seq data exploration, was used to implement custom analyses. A few samples that produced fewer than 5000 total TRB sequences were removed, so approximately 170 HIV repertoires were analyzed. Among the 188 retained HIV repertoires, around 60 were collected before ART initiation and 129 were collected after ART initiation. Repertoires were downsampled to 5000 TRB nucleotide sequences, with summary statistics averaged over 100 downsampling iterations. TRB sequences were retained for analysis only if CDR3 regions of at least seven amino acids were present. Two measures captured diversity: a Shannon entropy-derived clonality score and the Gini coefficient. In the repertoire networks, any two of the top 5000 CDR3 amino acid sequences were connected whenever the two sequences differed by an edit distance of one. For TRB CDR3 amino acid sequences, GLIPH2 was used to predict antigen specificity groups and MHC restriction. Known CMV, EBV, HIV or tissue antigen associations were flagged by matching CDR3 amino acid sequences against VDJdb and McPAS-TCR. Pre-ART, post-ART and control groups were compared with Wilcoxon signed-rank tests and Holm-Bonferroni correction. TCRdb obtained this table from immuneACCESS and retained in-frame rearrangements with V and J assigned. These tables miss some clones; where compared with another copy, unresolved V genes account for less than half of the shortfall, and the remainder is unexplained. The V and J calls and clone size are taken from that table; D and trimming were inferred from the DNA. In this sample the table shows approximately 12,000 clones, 80% to 90% of which occur a single time. The ten largest clonotypes hold approximately 20% of the sample.

The source is a woman aged 40 to 55 with HIV. The sequencing used unsorted PBMCs, collected 0.2 years before starting antiretroviral therapy. In this chain, TRBV25-1 is recombined with TRBJ1-2; the D gene cannot be resolved reliably. The DNA sequence is TGTGCCAGCAGTGAATCCCCACTCCATGGCTACACCTTC. Its coded protein is CASSESPLHGYTF.